The present T cell receptor beta chain was sequenced within a study of T cell repertoires in cytomegalovirus infection. This clonotype showed up just a few times. The antigen is not known. TCRdb re-called the reads through MiXCR, storing one row per CDR3 protein. Here the sample spans 750,000 to 900,000 distinct CDR3 sequences, around 29% being singletons. Trimming removed 8 bases at V and 9 bases at J, with 23 bases between. This CDR3 region has 15 residues. Germline CDR1 and CDR2: SEHNR and FQNEAQ (reference sequence). The chain uses TRBV7-9 and TRBJ2-1; D gene unclear. The TCR comes from a human donor in good health (CMV status not recorded). Some clones in this sample may be carry-over from other donors' samples. The sequenced sample was cultured CD8+ T cells from PBMCs, obtained from culture after CMV antigen stimulation. The CDR3 is CASPASGSSAPEQFF. CDR3 nucleotides: TGTGCCAGCCCAGCCTCCGGGTCCTCTGCCCCTGAGCAGTTCTTC.